These 31 T cell receptor beta chains were all obtained from the same sample, sequenced in a study of cytomegalovirus exposure and HLA in healthy donors. Primers: 60 Vbeta forward and 13 Jbeta reverse. Produced via immunoSEQ multiplex PCR; TCRdb's table is partial and in-frame only. The profile covers some 110,000 clones, with 60% to 85% appearing a single time and more than 1.5% taken by the ten largest. Sequencing used PBMCs. These receptors came from a man aged 45-65 years in good health and CMV-seronegative.

The gene calls are TRBV5-4 and TRBJ2-3; the D gene is possibly TRBD1 (5 bases). Germline V gene data show CDR1 as SGHNT and CDR2 as YYREEE (reference sequence). This CDR3 spans 15 amino acids. V was shortened by 1 base and J by 1 base, with 10 bases between the two germline ends. CDR3 sequence (DNA): TGTGCCAGCAGCTTGTCTCTAGGGGGCACAGATACGCAGTATTTT. It is translated as CASSLSLGGTDTQYF.

The CDR3 region has the DNA TGTGCCAGCAGCCGACAGAACACCGGGGAGCTGTTTTTT. Amino acids: CASSRQNTGELFF. The rearrangement links TRBV9 to TRBJ2-2; D gene uncertain. Between the trimmed V and J ends, which lost 4 bases and 1 base, there was a span of 5 bases. The CDR3 has 13 amino acids. Germline values: CDR1 SGDLS, CDR2 YYNGEE.

The V call is TRBV6-1, the J call TRBJ1-5, with a weak D call TRBD1 (6 bases). Trimming pared 5 bases from V and 6 bases from J, leaving 17 bases between. The CDR3 totals 15 residues. The germline V gene has CDR1 MNHNS and CDR2 SASEGT. CDR3 nucleotide sequence: TGTGCCAGCAGTTTGTCAGGGGCAGAAGGTCAGCCCCAGCATTTT. As protein: CASSLSGAEGQPQHF.

The J gene is TRBJ2-7, the V gene TRBV6-1, with no clear D. Germline V gene sequence: CDR1 MNHNS, CDR2 SASEGT. The CDR3 totals 13 residues. V was clipped by 4 bases and J by 4 bases, with 11 bases between them. The CDR3 DNA reads TGTGCCAGCAGTGTGGCAGGCCGATACGAGCAGTACGTC. Translating it yields CASSVAGRYEQYV.

In DNA, the CDR3 is TGTGCCACCAAACCGGGGACAGGGGGTAACACTGAAGCTTTCTTT. Translated: CATKPGTGGNTEAFF. The rearrangement uses TRBV2 and TRBJ1-1; TRBD1 matches at 11 bases. The V segment lost 10 bases and the J segment 2 bases; nucleotides outside the gene matches: 9. The CDR3 is made up of 15 amino acids. The germline CDR1 and CDR2 sequences are SNHLY and FYNNEI.

The J gene is TRBJ2-3, the V gene TRBV2; D may be TRBD1 (6 bases). Germline CDR1 is SNHLY and CDR2 is FYNNEI. This CDR3 comprises 18 residues. V was trimmed by 7 bases and J by 4 bases, leaving 27 bases between them. Written as DNA, the CDR3 is TGTGCCAGCACCCCGAGACCCCGAGGGACAATTTTCTCAGATACGCAGTATTTT. Its protein is CASTPRPRGTIFSDTQYF.

The chain has TRBV29-1 and TRBJ2-2; D is possibly TRBD2 (5 bases). The V gene lost 4 bases and the J gene lost 7 bases, with 10 bases spanning the gap. The CDR3 extends over 12 amino acids. In germline, CDR1 is SQVTM, CDR2 ANQGSEA. The CDR3 protein is CSVGHGGGELFF. Written as DNA, the CDR3 is TGCAGCGTTGGCCATGGAGGCGGGGAGCTGTTTTTT.

V usage is TRBV7-9 and J usage is TRBJ1-1, with D tentatively TRBD1 (5 bases). V was cut by 2 bases and J by 1 base, with 11 bases left in between. Germline CDR1 reads SEHNR; CDR2 reads FQNEAQ (reference sequence). This CDR3 is 15 amino acids long. This chain's CDR3 is CASSLNSQGNTEAFF. The CDR3 DNA sequence: TGTGCCAGCAGCTTAAATTCTCAGGGGAACACTGAAGCTTTCTTT.

The chain combines TRBV18 with TRBJ2-7, with TRBD1 matching 8 bases. With V trimmed by 6 bases and J by 2 bases, 21 bases remained unmatched. Germline-derived CDR1 and CDR2 are KGHSH and LQKENI. This CDR3 has 19 residues. The CDR3 DNA is TGTGCCAGCTCTCTTCATGACAGGGGCCGAAGCTGGAATCCCTACGAGCAGTACGTC. Residues: CASSLHDRGRSWNPYEQYV.

The gene calls are TRBV5-4 and TRBJ2-2; 7 nucleotides agree with TRBD1. With 4 bases clipped from V and 1 base from J, the junction kept 7 bases outside the gene matches. CDR1 and CDR2 (germline): SGHNT, YYREEE (reference sequence). This CDR3 comprises 16 residues. The CDR3 DNA reads TGTGCCAGCAGCCCCGGGGACAGAAGGAACACCGGGGAGCTGTTTTTT. This encodes CASSPGDRRNTGELFF.

This chain uses TRBV2 with TRBJ2-7, with a weak D call TRBD2 (6 bases). This CDR3 is 15 amino acids long. With 6 bases removed from V and 1 base from J, the gap between germline ends came to 16 bases. Germline V gives CDR1 SNHLY, CDR2 FYNNEI. The CDR3 coding sequence is TGTGCCAGCAGAGAGCGGGCGGTCAGGTCCTACGAGCAGTACTTC. It specifies CASRERAVRSYEQYF.

The gene calls are TRBV2 and TRBJ2-5; no definite D call. V shed 4 bases and J shed 5 bases, with 5 bases lying between them. The CDR3 runs to 11 residues. Germline V gene sequence: CDR1 SNHLY, CDR2 FYNNEI. The CDR3 DNA reads as TGTGCCAGCAGTGTCGGGGAGACCCAGTACTTC. The encoded protein is CASSVGETQYF.

The rearrangement links TRBV5-1 to TRBJ2-1; D might be TRBD1 (5 bases). This CDR3 has 14 amino acids. V gave up 9 bases and J gave up 7 bases, with 20 bases separating them. Germline CDR1 SGHRS, CDR2 YFSETQ. The CDR3 sequence is CATQPYPDSNEQFF. CDR3 DNA: TGCGCCACCCAACCATACCCCGACAGTAATGAGCAGTTCTTC.

As DNA, the CDR3 is TGTGCCAGCTCACCGGACAGACACAATGAGCAGTTCTTC. It specifies CASSPDRHNEQFF. The chain links TRBV18 to TRBJ2-1, with D maybe TRBD1 (6 bases). Per the germline V gene, CDR1 is KGHSH and CDR2 is LQKENI. V lost 3 bases and J lost 5, with 8 bases in between. The CDR3 contains 13 residues.

Here the CDR3 reads CASSLQDTEAFF. Here the CDR3 DNA reads TGTGCCAGCAGCTTACAGGACACTGAAGCTTTCTTT. The chain employs TRBV7-9 and TRBJ1-1; D not resolved. Trimming removed 2 bases from V and 3 bases from J, with 4 bases in between. CDR3 length: 12 amino acids. Germline CDR1 reads SEHNR; CDR2 reads FQNEAQ (reference sequence).

Details on this clone: Other DNA variants within this sample encode the same CDR3. The chain carries TRBV13 and TRBJ2-5; tentatively, D is TRBD2 (5 bases). Trimming took 3 bases from V and 5 from J, leaving 13 bases between them. Germline-derived CDR1 and CDR2 are PRHDT and FYEKMQ (reference sequence). The CDR3 consists of 14 residues. CDR3 DNA: TGTGCCAGCAGCTTGGGGTCGAGGGAGGAGACCCAGTACTTC. As protein: CASSLGSREETQYF.

The chain has TRBV6-1 and TRBJ1-1; D call uncertain. V was trimmed by 2 bases and J by 5 bases, leaving 15 bases between them. Germline-derived CDR1 and CDR2 are MNHNS and SASEGT. This CDR3 contains 15 residues. The CDR3 loop is CASSEIDPSRTEAFF. In DNA, the CDR3 is TGTGCCAGCAGTGAAATAGACCCCAGCAGGACTGAAGCTTTCTTT.

The gene calls are TRBV1 and TRBJ1-4; no check of the table's D call, TRBD1, against the DNA was made. TRBV1 is tagged as a pseudogene. The CDR3 consists of 18 residues. The CDR3 sequence: CTSTHYRDRVRDDEKLFF. In nucleotides, the CDR3 is TGCACCAGCACCCACTACCGGGACAGGGTGAGAGACGATGAAAAACTGTTTTTT.

The V and J genes are TRBV5-4 and TRBJ2-6; D is undetermined. V was pared by 8 bases and J by 1 base, with 16 bases between. The germline gives CDR1 SGHNT, CDR2 YYREEE (reference sequence). This CDR3 region has 16 residues. The CDR3 reads CASLPRHSSGANVLTF. In DNA, the CDR3 is TGTGCCAGTCTCCCGCGGCATTCGTCTGGGGCCAACGTCCTGACTTTC.

The chain employs TRBV4-1 and TRBJ2-2; D perhaps matches TRBD2 (6 bases). Germline loops: CDR1 MGHRA, CDR2 YSYEKL. This CDR3 has 14 residues. V dropped 2 bases and J dropped 5 bases, with 9 bases sitting between them. In DNA form, the CDR3 reads TGCGCCAGCAGCCAACCCGGGACTACCGGGGAGCTGTTTTTT. This sequence encodes CASSQPGTTGELFF.

This clone was found once. This sequence joins TRBV2 and TRBJ1-1; D is uncertain. Trimming left V 4 bases short and J 4 bases short, with 10 bases between. Germline CDR1 reads SNHLY; CDR2 reads FYNNEI. The CDR3 loop spans 13 amino acids. This CDR3 is CASSVGNPTEAFF. The CDR3 DNA sequence: TGTGCCAGCAGTGTGGGCAATCCCACTGAAGCTTTCTTT.

CDR3 loop: CARATGGTGDEQYF. In DNA form, the CDR3 reads TGTGCCAGGGCGACAGGGGGTACTGGTGACGAGCAGTACTTC. The rearrangement joins TRBV2 to TRBJ2-7, with 9 bases that match TRBD1. The junction had 11 bases not matched to a gene; V was cut back by 9 bases and J by 5 bases. Germline-derived CDR1 and CDR2 are SNHLY and FYNNEI. The CDR3 runs to 14 residues.

This clone was recorded only once. The V call is TRBV7-9, the J call TRBJ2-5, with TRBD2 matching 7 bases. This CDR3 region has 13 residues. The J segment lost 4 bases and the V segment lost 3 bases, leaving 2 bases of the junction unmatched. CDR1 SEHNR and CDR2 FQNEAQ come from the germline V gene (reference sequence). This chain's CDR3 is CASSFGGGETQYF. CDR3 sequence (DNA): TGTGCCAGCAGCTTTGGGGGGGGAGAGACCCAGTACTTC.

The chain combines TRBV25-1 with TRBJ2-3; 12 nucleotides match TRBD1. The ends lost 2 bases at V and 6 bases at J; junction bases unmatched: 3. The CDR3 is 15 amino acids. CDR1 is MGHDK and CDR2 is SYGVNS in the germline V gene. The CDR3 nucleotides are TGTGCCAGCAGTGAAAAGGGGACAGGGGGCGATACGCAGTATTTT. Translated, it gives CASSEKGTGGDTQYF.

The chain joins TRBV5-4 to TRBJ1-1; unclear D gene. V gave up 2 bases and J gave up 10 bases, with 18 bases separating them. CDR1 is SGHNT, CDR2 YYREEE, per germline (reference sequence). CDR3 length: 14 residues. CDR3: CASSFSNYPGIAFF. For the CDR3, the DNA is TGTGCCAGCAGCTTCTCGAATTACCCCGGGATAGCTTTCTTT.

In nucleotides, the CDR3 is TGCGCCAGCAGCTTGGGACAGCGAGAGACCGGGGAGCTGTTTTTT. Translated, it gives CASSLGQRETGELFF. The rearrangement uses TRBV5-1 and TRBJ2-2; D is perhaps TRBD1 (5 bases). V lost 0 bases and J lost 5, with 11 bases in between. The CDR3 covers 15 residues. Germline-derived CDR1 and CDR2 are SGHRS and YFSETQ.

V is TRBV5-1 and J is TRBJ1-4, with 7 bases identical to TRBD1. There are 16 residues in the CDR3. Germline CDR1 is SGHRS and CDR2 is YFSETQ. The V gene end was trimmed by 0 bases and the J gene end by 8 bases; junction bases not matched to a gene: 10. The CDR3 coding sequence is TGCGCCAGCAGCTTGGTAGGGGCAGGGGGAAGAGAAAAACTGTTTTTT. Its translation: CASSLVGAGGREKLFF.

This clone was detected only once. The CDR3 coding sequence is TGTGCAGTAGGGGAGGGAAACTACGAGCAGTACTTC. This gives the protein CAVGEGNYEQYF. J is TRBJ2-7 and V is TRBV5-4, with 7 bases lining up with TRBD2. CDR1 is SGHNT and CDR2 is YYREEE in the germline V gene (reference sequence). The CDR3 is 12 amino acids.

The genes are TRBV10-3 and TRBJ1-2; a weak D match, TRBD1 (5 bases). V gave up 8 bases and J gave up 1 base, with 17 bases separating them. Germline V gene lookup returns CDR1 ENHRY and CDR2 SYGVKD. This CDR3 has 15 residues. The chain's CDR3 is CAIRPGLESNYGYTF. In DNA, the CDR3 is TGTGCCATCCGCCCAGGGCTCGAGAGTAACTATGGCTACACCTTC.

This chain uses TRBV6-6 with TRBJ1-6, with TRBD1 matching over 8 bases. The V segment lost 7 bases and the J segment 4 bases; nucleotides outside the gene matches: 3. From germline, CDR1 is MNHNY and CDR2 SVGAGI (reference sequence). The CDR3 runs 14 residues. For the CDR3, the DNA is TGTGCCAGCACCAACAGGGGGTATAATTCACCCCTCCACTTT. Amino acid sequence: CASTNRGYNSPLHF.

This sequence joins TRBV28 and TRBJ1-3; D not resolved. CDR1 MDHEN and CDR2 SYDVKM come from the germline V gene. This CDR3 comprises 14 residues. V lost 5 bases to trimming and J lost 0 bases, with 8 bases between them. CDR3 DNA sequence: TGTGCCAGCAGTAACAGCCACTCTGGAAACACCATATATTTT. Protein: CASSNSHSGNTIYF.